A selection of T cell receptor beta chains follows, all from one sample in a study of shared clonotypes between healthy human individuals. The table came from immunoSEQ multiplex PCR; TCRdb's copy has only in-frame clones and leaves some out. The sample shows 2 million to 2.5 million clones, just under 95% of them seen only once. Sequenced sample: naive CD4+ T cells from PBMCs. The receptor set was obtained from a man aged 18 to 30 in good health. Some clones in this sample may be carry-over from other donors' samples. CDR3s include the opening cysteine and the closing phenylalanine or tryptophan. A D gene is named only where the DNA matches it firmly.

CSVATGGIWETQYF TRBJ2-5 TRBD1 TRBV29-1
CASSPGTGETGELFF TRBJ2-2 TRBD1 TRBV5-1
CASSFLTSGRTYEQYF - TRBD2 TRBV27
CASGDNQETQYF TRBJ2-5 - TRBV28
CASSIPGTRQETQYF TRBJ2-5 - TRBV19
CASSLGMDYEQYF TRBJ2-7 - TRBV7-3
CASSPPGQRETQYF TRBJ2-5 - TRBV28
CASSQPGRGSGNTIYF TRBJ1-3 - TRBV14
CASSLQVSENTGELFF TRBJ2-2 - TRBV5-1
CASSLNTGTEAFF TRBJ1-1 - TRBV5-1
CASSLWADGYTF TRBJ1-2 - TRBV28
CASSLGGGGGAYEQYF TRBJ2-7 - TRBV28
CASSRIIDLGGYEQYF TRBJ2-7 - TRBV4-1
CASSEAPGQGSEQFF TRBJ2-1 TRBD1 TRBV5-1
CSVALGLADGEQYF TRBJ2-7 TRBD2 TRBV29-1
CASSLGGAEQYF TRBJ2-7 - TRBV11-3
CASSLRTANGYTF TRBJ1-2 - TRBV5-6
CASSWGQGTDTQYF TRBJ2-3 TRBD1 TRBV7-3
CASSIILGGQNTEAFF TRBJ1-1 - TRBV19
CASSGRLDVREQYF TRBJ2-7 - TRBV9
CASSVGTGRTEAFF TRBJ1-1 - TRBV9